This T cell receptor (beta chain) stems from a study of response to subunit inactivated influenza vaccine. Study-wide points: Few additional T cells are recruited per seasonal influenza vaccination, authors suggested.

MiXCR, run by TCRdb on the RT-PCR reads, gives a single entry per CDR3 protein. The repertoire holds about half a million distinct CDR3 sequences, with 10% to 11% as singletons. V lost 8 bases, J lost 0 bases, and 10 bases stayed unmatched. The CDR3 covers 15 residues. Germline assignment: CDR1 DFQATT and CDR2 SNEGSKA (reference sequence). In its sample, this clonotype was seen many times. Its antigen is unknown. This receptor was obtained from a man between 45 and 60 years old who received an inactivated influenza vaccine. Sequencing used PBMCs from blood, obtained around seven weeks after vaccination. The chain uses TRBV20-1 and TRBJ2-4, with 7 bases matching TRBD2. CDR3 sequence (DNA): TGCAGTTCCCCTAGCGGACTACTAGCCAAAAACATTCAGTACTTC. The encoded protein is CSSPSGLLAKNIQYF.